This entry concerns a single TCR beta chain. Antigen specificity is unknown. Sequenced by immunoSEQ multiplex PCR; TCRdb stores in-frame clones only, minus some. Of approximately 90,000 clones listed, 90% to 95% are singletons. The data are from a study of OX40 agonist ivuxolimab in advanced cancers. General study findings and limits: CD8+ T cells averaged more expanded clones than CD4+. Undetermined was the antigen specificity of the expanded peripheral T cells.

The CDR3 contains 15 residues. V was clipped by 0 bases and J by 0 bases, with 6 bases between them. Germline-derived CDR1 and CDR2 are SGHTA and FQGNSA. This receptor was obtained from an adult with an advanced solid tumor such as melanoma, head and neck, liver or kidney cancer. The sample consisted of CD4+ or CD8+ T cells sorted from blood, taken in a trial of the OX40 agonist ivuxolimab. This sequence joins TRBV7-2 and TRBJ1-3, with D unresolved. CDR3 region: CASSLASGSGNTIYF. The CDR3 DNA is TGTGCCAGCAGCTTAGCATCAGGCTCTGGAAACACCATATATTTT.